Listed here is a single T cell receptor (beta chain). Its antigen remains unidentified. The sample originates from a study of graft-versus-host responses after intestinal transplantation. This table comes from immunoSEQ multiplex PCR, and its TCRdb copy is limited to in-frame clones, with some not included. The sample includes some 85,000 clones, around 93% of them seen just once. The CDR3 length is 13 residues. Trimming pared 3 bases from V and 8 bases from J, leaving 11 bases between. Per the germline V gene, CDR1 is MGHRA and CDR2 is YSYEKL. The chain recombines TRBV4-1 with TRBJ2-1; D is uncertain. The sample in question was unstimulated CD8+ T cells sorted from spleen or lymph node cells, obtained before transplant. The sequence was collected from a human donor who was the organ donor for an intestinal transplant. The CDR3 here is CASSQGYGDEQFF. The CDR3 DNA is TGCGCCAGCAGCCAGGGCTATGGCGATGAGCAGTTCTTC.